This T cell receptor (beta chain) was obtained from a study of cytomegalovirus exposure and HLA in healthy donors (dated by TCRdb to 2016 to 2017). Background for the entire study: According to a later analysis, the roughly 120 validation repertoires were produced on the same platform as the roughly 600 repertoires of the first cohort. Besides the first cohort of around 670 subjects, a separate validation cohort made up of roughly 120 different subjects was used. The study aimed to test whether cataloging public T cell receptors could reveal signatures of past pathogen exposure. The study combined high-throughput TCR immunosequencing, statistical association of individual TCRs with disease status, and machine learning to predict cytomegalovirus infection status. The full study reports these points: Most TCR sequences were seen in very few donors, while some public TCRs were found in many individuals. In the study, some 180 TCR beta chains were listed as associated with cytomegalovirus. A later analysis found that TCRs clustered in the first cohort also tended to co-occur in the roughly 120 validation repertoires, with 90% to 95% of cluster scores above 0. In vitro tests confirmed that a few of the cytomegalovirus-associated TCR beta chains recognize cytomegalovirus antigens. The authors suggested that the approach could potentially be generalized to other disease states and immunological phenotypes. All 120 or so repertoires were used to score co-occurrence in the validation cohort in a later analysis, because that analysis had no HLA typing for the cohort. The classifier was reported to diagnose cytomegalovirus status with high specificity and sensitivity in both the original and validation cohorts.

Details on this clone: Its antigen is currently not known. Per-base quality was not reported, and no clone a single base away is much larger than it.

The donors were included in the validation cohort of 130 or so subjects, a group kept apart from the roughly 680-subject first cohort. Library creation used the immunoSEQ multiplex PCR assay. The original methods were these. A statistical classification framework was built for diagnosing cytomegalovirus status from the catalog of TCR beta chain sequences. What TCRdb holds here is the immuneACCESS table cut down to in-frame rearrangements. Part of the clones is not present; checked against another copy, under half of the missing clones reflect an unresolved V gene, and the others are unexplained. V, J and clone size derive from that table, while D and trimming were established from the DNA sequence. The sample yields fewer than 200,000 clones; 85% were counted once. The leading ten clones occupy approximately 15% of the sample. The specimen sequenced was PBMCs. This TCR derives from a man between 18 and 35 years old in good health and CMV-seropositive.

The CDR3 sequence is CASSLTGGLQETQYF. The sequence in DNA is TGCGCCAGCAGCTTGACGGGGGGGCTGCAGGAGACCCAGTACTTC. The V and J segments used are TRBV5-1 and TRBJ2-5, with 8 middle bases fitting TRBD2. Spanning cysteine to phenylalanine, the CDR3 consists of 15 amino acids. CDR3 DNA only is kept here, 45 bases in frame from base 1. The germline V gene sets CDR1 to SGHRS and CDR2 to YFSETQ. The junction shows trimming of 1 base on V and 5 bases on J, and the gene matches do not reach 7 bases of it.